The next 8 T cell receptor beta chains were all read from a single sample in a study of regulatory T cells in long-lasting Graves disease (dated by TCRdb to the early 2020s). The time point label here, explained by the study, means: newly diagnosed GD, antithyroid drugs for less than 3 months. RNA was extracted from PBMCs in TRIzol for both TCR sequencing and RNA sequencing. Library creation used multiplex PCR. Sequencing used an Illumina HiSeq 4000. iRepertoire HTBI primers and Arm-PCR amplification of CDR3 regions were used to construct TCR beta libraries. In-frame beta chains were kept once TCRdb had trimmed the public reads at Q25 with fastp and called clones with MiXCR. One record per CDR3 amino acid sequence lists the most common genes and DNA. Within this sample are roughly 560,000 distinct CDR3 sequences, with roughly a sixth of them counted one time only. The ten largest make up 25% of the sample.

This same sample was also part of a study on T cells in Graves' hyperthyroidism and ophthalmopathy.

The sample consisted of peripheral blood mononuclear cells (PBMCs), taken at new diagnosis, from a patient treated with antithyroid drugs. The receptors stem from a woman aged 35-65 years with Graves disease. Donor details come from another sample of the same person, matched by shared clones.

Comment on this clonotype: A much larger clone lies one base from this, so it may be a read error. This chain links TRBV6-1 with TRBJ2-7; possibly TRBD2 for D (5 bases). V was shortened by 9 bases and J by 2 bases, with 20 bases between the two germline ends. This CDR3 has 15 amino acids. CDR1 is MNHNS and CDR2 is SASEGT in the germline V gene. The CDR3 loop reads CASRVEIGMAYEQYF. The CDR3 bases are TGTGCCAGTAGAGTGGAGATCGGGATGGCCTACGAGCAGTACTTC.

This clonotype appeared a few times. The chain combines TRBV12-3 or TRBV12-4 with TRBJ1-6; no reliable D call. The V gene lost 5 bases and the J gene lost 0 bases, with 11 bases spanning the gap. The length of the CDR3 is 16 residues. The chain's CDR3 is CASSDFASSYNSPLHF. In DNA, the CDR3 is TGTGCCAGCAGTGACTTTGCAAGCTCCTATAATTCACCCCTCCACTTT.

This clonotype was observed at least ten times. The V gene is TRBV11-3, the J gene TRBJ1-1; D is ambiguous. This CDR3 comprises 15 residues. V lost 2 bases, J lost 1 base, and 11 bases lay in between. Looked up from germline, CDR1 is SGHNT and CDR2 is YENEEA. The CDR3 DNA reads as TGTGCCAGCAGCTTATTTCGCCACCAGAACACTGAAGCTTTCTTT. As protein: CASSLFRHQNTEAFF.

The V and J genes are TRBV6-2 or TRBV6-3 and TRBJ1-3; D unclear. Trimming removed 0 bases from V and 0 bases from J, with 9 bases in between. This CDR3 contains 16 residues. The V gene's germline CDR1 is MNHEY and CDR2 SVGEGT. CDR3 protein: CASSYSNGLSGNTIYF. The CDR3 bases are TGTGCCAGCAGTTACTCGAACGGTCTCTCTGGAAACACCATATATTTT.

Many counts were recorded for this clonotype. This sequence joins TRBV29-1 and TRBJ2-3; 11 bases line up with TRBD2. CDR3 size: 14 residues. From germline, CDR1 is SQVTM and CDR2 ANQGSEA. J lost 4 bases, V lost 6 bases, and 6 bases had no gene match. For the CDR3, the DNA is TGCAGCGTATTAGCGGGGGGGCCAGCAGATACGCAGTATTTT. Translated: CSVLAGGPADTQYF.

This clonotype was seen at least ten times. The chain links TRBV5-1 to TRBJ1-2; no reliable D call. This CDR3 is built from 14 residues. Germline CDR1 is SGHRS and CDR2 is YFSETQ. V lost 4 bases and J lost 6, with 16 bases in between. CDR3 amino acids: CASSPGPNPDGYTF. The CDR3 nucleotides read TGCGCCAGCAGCCCTGGGCCGAATCCGGATGGCTACACCTTC.

This clonotype has at least ten counts. The chain uses TRBV29-1 and TRBJ1-2; the D is unclear. The CDR3 totals 13 residues. The V gene lost 3 bases and the J gene lost 0 bases, with 8 bases spanning the gap. Germline V CDR1 and CDR2: SQVTM, ANQGSEA. This CDR3 reads CSVDSETNYGYTF. The CDR3 bases are TGCAGCGTTGATTCCGAGACTAACTATGGCTACACCTTC.

This clonotype was counted between two and nine times. This chain uses TRBV5-5 with TRBJ1-1, with 9 bases matching TRBD1. Losses at the gene ends were 2 bases for V and 5 bases for J; bases not matched to a gene: 4. The CDR3 spans 14 residues. Looked up from germline, CDR1 is SGHKS and CDR2 is YYEKEE (reference sequence). CDR3 loop: CASSLGTGRTEAFF. As DNA, the CDR3 is TGTGCCAGCAGCTTAGGGACAGGGCGGACTGAAGCTTTCTTT.